This T cell receptor beta chain was sequenced for a study of cytomegalovirus exposure and HLA in healthy donors. Whole-study findings and limits: Analyzed later, association rates of TCRs varied across HLA loci, with DRB1 most and HLA-C fewest.

This clone appeared a few times. Antigen: not known. Primers included in the PCR were 60 Vbeta and 13 Jbeta primers. Profiled with immunoSEQ multiplex PCR; TCRdb holds only in-frame clones, not every one. The sample holds over 150,000 clones, about 72% seen once. In germline, CDR1 is SGHRS, CDR2 YFSETQ. CDR3 length: 16 amino acids. The V end lost 2 bases, the J end lost 3 bases, and 14 bases lay between the germline ends. The TCR originated in a man aged 30 to 39 in good health and CMV-seropositive. The V and J genes are TRBV5-1 and TRBJ1-4; a weak D match, TRBD1 (5 bases). Input material: PBMCs. This CDR3 is CASSFRAGVSNEKLFF. In DNA form, the CDR3 reads TGCGCCAGCAGCTTTAGGGCGGGGGTATCTAATGAAAAACTGTTTTTT.